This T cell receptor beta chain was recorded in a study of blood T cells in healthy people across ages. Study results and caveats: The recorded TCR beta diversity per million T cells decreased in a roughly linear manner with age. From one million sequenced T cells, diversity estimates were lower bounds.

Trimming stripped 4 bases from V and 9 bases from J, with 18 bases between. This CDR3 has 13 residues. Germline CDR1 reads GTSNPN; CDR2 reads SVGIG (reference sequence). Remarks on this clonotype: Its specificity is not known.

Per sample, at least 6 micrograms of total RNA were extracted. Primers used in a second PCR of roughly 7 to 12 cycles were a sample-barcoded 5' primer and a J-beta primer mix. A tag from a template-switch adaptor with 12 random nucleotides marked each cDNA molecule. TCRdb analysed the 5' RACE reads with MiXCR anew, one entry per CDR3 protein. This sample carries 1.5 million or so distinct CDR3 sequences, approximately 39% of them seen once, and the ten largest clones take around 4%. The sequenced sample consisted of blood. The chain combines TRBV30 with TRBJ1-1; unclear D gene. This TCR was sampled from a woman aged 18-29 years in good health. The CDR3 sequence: CAWNSLSRAQAFF. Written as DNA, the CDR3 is TGTGCCTGGAATTCACTATCCCGCGCTCAAGCTTTCTTT.